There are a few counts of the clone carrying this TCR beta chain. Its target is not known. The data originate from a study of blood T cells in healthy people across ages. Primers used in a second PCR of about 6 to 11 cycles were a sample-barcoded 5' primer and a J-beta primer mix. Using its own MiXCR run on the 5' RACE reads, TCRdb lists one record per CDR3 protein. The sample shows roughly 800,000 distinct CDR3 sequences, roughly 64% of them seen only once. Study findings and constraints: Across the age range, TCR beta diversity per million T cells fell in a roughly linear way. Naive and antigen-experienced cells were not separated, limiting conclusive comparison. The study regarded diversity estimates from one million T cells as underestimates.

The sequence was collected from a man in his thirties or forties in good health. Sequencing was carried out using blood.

CDR3 protein: CASWTRSGAGNLNEQYF. CDR3 coding DNA: TGTGCCAGCTGGACTCGATCCGGGGCCGGTAATTTGAACGAGCAGTACTTC. The genes are TRBV12-3 or TRBV12-4 and TRBJ2-7; D is tentatively TRBD1 or TRBD2 (5 bases each). V shed 8 bases and J shed 5 bases, with 28 bases lying between them. The CDR3 totals 17 residues.